The entry that follows covers one T cell receptor (beta chain) sequence. Per the original methods: Estimates of nucleated cell counts were drawn from the amplification of reference gene primers. Only in-frame clones appear in the TCRdb table, and some are missing; sequencing was by immunoSEQ multiplex PCR. The V and J calls and clone size come from that table; D and trimming were worked out from the DNA. The sample has 200,000 to 250,000 clones, more than 75% seen once. V lost 5 bases and J 9 bases, leaving 8 bases between the germline ends. Germline-derived CDR1 and CDR2 are LNHDA and SQIVND (reference sequence). The CDR3 is made up of 12 amino acids. The data originate from a study of blood T cell repertoires in COVID-19. The wider study: The United States, Italy and Spain supplied acute and convalescent COVID-19 samples. In each case, the material was cDNA or gDNA derived from T cells, B-cell-depleted T cells, or PBMCs.

The chain combines TRBV19 with TRBJ1-6; D remains unclear. The receptor comes from a middle-aged man with active or convalescent COVID-19. The sample consisted of peripheral blood. This chain's CDR3 is CASSPRGSPLHF. As DNA, the CDR3 is TGTGCCAGTAGTCCCCGGGGTTCACCCCTCCACTTT. The whole variable domain, remainder taken from reference TRBV19 and TRBJ1-6, is DGGITQSPKYLFRKEGQNVTLSCEQNLNHDAMYWYRQDPGQGLRLIYYSQIVNDFQKGDIAEGYSVSREKKESFPLTVTSAQKNPTAFYLCASSPRGSPLHFGNGTRLTVT.